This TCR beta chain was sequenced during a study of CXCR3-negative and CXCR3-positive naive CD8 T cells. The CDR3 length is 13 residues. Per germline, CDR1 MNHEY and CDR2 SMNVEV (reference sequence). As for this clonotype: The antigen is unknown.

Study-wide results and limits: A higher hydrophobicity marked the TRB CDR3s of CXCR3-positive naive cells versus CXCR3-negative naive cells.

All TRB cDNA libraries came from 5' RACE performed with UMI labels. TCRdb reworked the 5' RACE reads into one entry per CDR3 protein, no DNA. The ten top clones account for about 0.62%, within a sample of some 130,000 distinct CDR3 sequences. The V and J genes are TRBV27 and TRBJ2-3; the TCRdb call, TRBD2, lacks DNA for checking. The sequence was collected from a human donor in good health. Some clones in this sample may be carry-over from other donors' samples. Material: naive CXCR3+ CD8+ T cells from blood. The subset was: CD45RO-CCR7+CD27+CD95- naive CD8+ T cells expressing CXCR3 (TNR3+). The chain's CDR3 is CASSLSVTNAQYF.